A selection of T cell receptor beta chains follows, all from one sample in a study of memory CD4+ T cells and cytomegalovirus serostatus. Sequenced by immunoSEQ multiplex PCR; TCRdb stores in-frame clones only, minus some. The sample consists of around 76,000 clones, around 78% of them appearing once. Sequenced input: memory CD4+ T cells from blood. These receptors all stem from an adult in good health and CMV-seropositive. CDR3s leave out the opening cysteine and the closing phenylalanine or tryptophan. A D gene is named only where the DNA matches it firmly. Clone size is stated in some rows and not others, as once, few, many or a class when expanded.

CDR3 protein: AWRTQGTANEKLF; CDR3 length: 13; J gene: TRBJ1-4; V gene: TRBV30; clone size: .; D gene: .
CDR3 protein: SVGPGTGDGYT; CDR3 length: 11; J gene: TRBJ1-2; V gene: TRBV29-1; clone size: .; D gene: TRBD1
CDR3 protein: ASTQRGGGVTEAF; CDR3 length: 13; J gene: TRBJ1-1; V gene: TRBV6-1; clone size: .; D gene: .
CDR3 protein: ASSAGTSGGPGETQY; CDR3 length: 15; J gene: TRBJ2-5; V gene: TRBV5-6; clone size: .; D gene: TRBD2
CDR3 protein: ASSWDRGLGEKLF; CDR3 length: 13; J gene: TRBJ1-4; V gene: TRBV5-1; clone size: .; D gene: TRBD1
CDR3 protein: SVVVTNTEAF; CDR3 length: 10; J gene: TRBJ1-1; V gene: TRBV29-1; clone size: few; D gene: .
CDR3 protein: ASTGTGFGEQY; CDR3 length: 11; J gene: TRBJ2-3; V gene: TRBV2; clone size: .; D gene: .
CDR3 protein: ASRRRDGSSGANVLT; CDR3 length: 15; J gene: TRBJ2-6; V gene: TRBV5-1; clone size: .; D gene: .
CDR3 protein: ASSLLAVQVNEQF; CDR3 length: 13; J gene: TRBJ2-1; V gene: TRBV27; clone size: once; D gene: .
CDR3 protein: ASSFAGNEKLF; CDR3 length: 11; J gene: TRBJ1-4; V gene: TRBV7-9; clone size: .; D gene: .
CDR3 protein: ASSQDSNQPQH; CDR3 length: 11; J gene: TRBJ1-5; V gene: TRBV4-2; clone size: .; D gene: .
CDR3 protein: ASSSSSSSRETQY; CDR3 length: 13; J gene: TRBJ2-5; V gene: TRBV2; clone size: .; D gene: .
CDR3 protein: ASSLIAGGSYNEQF; CDR3 length: 14; J gene: TRBJ2-1; V gene: TRBV28; clone size: .; D gene: TRBD2
CDR3 protein: ASSESGDLNEQF; CDR3 length: 12; J gene: TRBJ2-1; V gene: TRBV25-1; clone size: .; D gene: .
CDR3 protein: ASISAAEAF; CDR3 length: 9; J gene: TRBJ1-1; V gene: TRBV28; clone size: .; D gene: .
CDR3 protein: ASRPTDSSNYGYT; CDR3 length: 13; J gene: TRBJ1-2; V gene: TRBV4-3; clone size: .; D gene: .
CDR3 protein: SGGETSYGYT; CDR3 length: 10; J gene: TRBJ1-2; V gene: TRBV29-1; clone size: .; D gene: .
CDR3 protein: ASRSDRSGNQPQH; CDR3 length: 13; J gene: TRBJ1-5; V gene: TRBV2; clone size: few; D gene: .
CDR3 protein: ASTPERGPRVNEQF; CDR3 length: 14; J gene: TRBJ2-1; V gene: TRBV19; clone size: once; D gene: .
CDR3 protein: ASSEAAGGSTGELF; CDR3 length: 14; J gene: TRBJ2-2; V gene: TRBV6-1; clone size: .; D gene: TRBD2
CDR3 protein: ASSVAGDRLRSGNTIY; CDR3 length: 16; J gene: TRBJ1-3; V gene: TRBV9; clone size: .; D gene: .
CDR3 protein: ASSRGPGENTEAF; CDR3 length: 13; J gene: TRBJ1-1; V gene: TRBV2; clone size: .; D gene: .
CDR3 protein: ASSEATLNTGELF; CDR3 length: 13; J gene: TRBJ2-2; V gene: TRBV2; clone size: .; D gene: .
CDR3 protein: ASSSLQTGGVPEQY; CDR3 length: 14; J gene: TRBJ2-7; V gene: TRBV5-1; clone size: .; D gene: TRBD2
CDR3 protein: SVENPGTGELF; CDR3 length: 11; J gene: TRBJ2-2; V gene: TRBV29-1; clone size: once; D gene: .
CDR3 protein: ASSLRATGQGLNEQF; CDR3 length: 15; J gene: TRBJ2-1; V gene: TRBV5-1; clone size: .; D gene: TRBD1
CDR3 protein: ASSPQAFGNTIY; CDR3 length: 12; J gene: TRBJ1-3; V gene: TRBV9; clone size: few; D gene: .
CDR3 protein: ASSLAGEVGYT; CDR3 length: 11; J gene: TRBJ1-2; V gene: TRBV11-2; clone size: .; D gene: .
CDR3 protein: ASSLDPGGPNT; CDR3 length: 11; J gene: TRBJ1-2; V gene: TRBV11-3; clone size: .; D gene: .
CDR3 protein: ASSIQGTNEKLF; CDR3 length: 12; J gene: TRBJ1-4; V gene: TRBV19; clone size: .; D gene: .
CDR3 protein: ASSRDRGYYSYT; CDR3 length: 12; J gene: TRBJ1-2; V gene: TRBV2; clone size: .; D gene: TRBD1
CDR3 protein: ASSNLGGDRGRRGEQF; CDR3 length: 16; J gene: TRBJ2-1; V gene: TRBV19; clone size: .; D gene: TRBD1
CDR3 protein: ASSEAGAGIGEKLF; CDR3 length: 14; J gene: TRBJ1-4; V gene: TRBV6-1; clone size: .; D gene: .
CDR3 protein: ASSLNGDVAGELF; CDR3 length: 13; J gene: TRBJ2-2; V gene: TRBV5-1; clone size: .; D gene: .
CDR3 protein: ASGRYYGQGTDTQY; CDR3 length: 14; J gene: TRBJ2-3; V gene: TRBV27; clone size: few; D gene: TRBD1
CDR3 protein: ASSVTTGGDGYT; CDR3 length: 12; J gene: TRBJ1-2; V gene: TRBV9; clone size: .; D gene: TRBD1